This T cell receptor (beta chain) was captured in a study of beta chain features in type 1 diabetes. The sequenced template was cDNA made from the entire isolated RNA. Here immunoSEQ multiplex PCR was the method, and the copy in TCRdb shows in-frame clones only, minus some. Among 200,000 to 300,000 clones, 27% were seen once, and the ten largest hold approximately 4%. General study points: Among patients, naive, central memory and Treg TCRB repertoires appeared more similar than among healthy donors. The study found moderately but significantly shorter TCRB CDR3s in all four CD4+ subsets of Type 1 diabetes patients. Sequencing the cDNA could make cells with high TCR expression show up more than they should.

There are 13 residues in the CDR3. Germline values: CDR1 LNHNV, CDR2 YYDKDF (reference sequence). Trimming left V 1 base short and J 5 bases short, with 7 bases between. In regard to this clone: Its antigen is as yet unknown.

The V and J genes are TRBV15 and TRBJ2-3, with a tentative D call TRBD2 (6 bases). This TCR came from a man aged 30-40 years in good health. The specimen was central memory CD4+ T cells from blood. CDR3 amino acids: CATSRGREDTQYF. The CDR3 nucleotides are TGTGCCACCAGCAGAGGGCGGGAAGATACGCAGTATTTT. Based on the CDR3 plus reference TRBV15 and TRBJ2-3, the full variable domain is DAMVIQNPRYQVTQFGKPVTLSCSQTLNHNVMYWYQQKSSQAPKLLFHYYDKDFNNEADTPDNFQSRRPNTSFCFLDIRSPGLGDTAMYLCATSRGREDTQYFGPGTRLTVL.